A single sample is the source of the 14 T cell receptor beta chains below, sequenced in a study of blood T cell repertoires in COVID-19. TCRdb's table, derived via immunoSEQ multiplex PCR, lists solely in-frame clones and lacks some. This sample yields fewer than 450,000 clones, of which under 95% are seen a single time; roughly 3% belongs to the top ten. Source material: peripheral blood. The receptors derive from a woman aged 18-29 years who had recovered from COVID-19.

V and J are TRBV11-3 and TRBJ2-1, with TRBD2 matching over 8 bases. The ends lost 0 bases at V and 7 bases at J; junction bases unmatched: 8. CDR3 size: 16 residues. Germline assignment: CDR1 SGHNT and CDR2 YENEEA. This CDR3 reads CASSLEVGLEGNEQFF. CDR3 DNA sequence: TGTGCCAGCAGCTTAGAGGTGGGACTAGAGGGGAATGAGCAGTTCTTC.

The chain links TRBV5-6 to TRBJ2-1; 9 bases are shared with TRBD2. CDR3 size: 16 residues. V was pared by 2 bases and J by 7 bases, with 10 bases of the junction left unmatched. CDR1 and CDR2 (germline): SGHDT, YYEEEE. The CDR3 nucleotides read TGTGCCAGCAGCTTTAATGCGGGAGGGCCTTCGAATGAGCAGTTCTTC. It codes for CASSFNAGGPSNEQFF.

This chain connects TRBV5-4 to TRBJ2-2; no reliable D call. From germline, CDR1 is SGHNT and CDR2 YYREEE (reference sequence). This CDR3 has 15 amino acids. The germline V and J ends were trimmed by 0 bases and 3 bases, with 9 bases remaining between them. The CDR3 DNA is TGTGCCAGCAGCTTGGTCCACGAGGACACCGGGGAGCTGTTTTTT. Translated: CASSLVHEDTGELFF.

A few counts support this clone. The chain has TRBV9 and TRBJ1-5, with TRBD1 identical over 10 bases. Unmatched junction bases numbered 6, after V lost 5 bases and J lost 10 bases. Germline V lookup: CDR1 SGDLS, CDR2 YYNGEE. The CDR3 loop spans 13 amino acids. Written as DNA, the CDR3 is TGTGCCAGCAGTGCCGGGACAGGGGTACCCCAGCATTTT. Protein product: CASSAGTGVPQHF.

This clone appeared a single time. The V gene is TRBV6-5, the J gene TRBJ2-1; D is undetermined. Germline V lookup: CDR1 MNHEY, CDR2 SVGAGI. V lost 3 bases, J lost 8 bases, and 8 bases lay in between. The CDR3 is 12 residues long. The CDR3 spells CASSYLGDEQFF. In DNA, the CDR3 is TGTGCCAGCAGTTATTTGGGCGATGAGCAGTTCTTC.

This clone was counted once. This sequence joins TRBV10-3 and TRBJ2-2; D is perhaps TRBD2 (6 bases). V was trimmed by 6 bases and J by 4 bases, leaving 15 bases between them. The CDR3 length is 15 residues. Germline V gene sequence: CDR1 ENHRY, CDR2 SYGVKD. In DNA form, the CDR3 reads TGTGCCATCAGAGGTGCTAGCGAAAGCACCGGGGAGCTGTTTTTT. It specifies CAIRGASESTGELFF.

The chain is built from TRBV9 and TRBJ2-1; D is unresolved. The CDR3 sequence is 12 residues long. The V gene's germline CDR1 is SGDLS and CDR2 YYNGEE. Trimming removed 3 bases at V and 5 bases at J, with 6 bases between. The CDR3 loop reads CASSGLDNEQFF. The CDR3 DNA reads TGTGCCAGCAGCGGGCTAGACAATGAGCAGTTCTTC.

The chain carries TRBV6-6 and TRBJ2-1; 11 bases are shared with TRBD2. In germline, CDR1 is MNHNY, CDR2 SVGAGI (reference sequence). The CDR3 length is 16 residues. After removal of 2 bases from V and 8 bases from J, the junction contained 8 bases not matched to a gene. CDR3 nucleotide sequence: TGTGCCAGCAGTTACCGTAGCGGGAGGGAAGACGATGAGCAGTTCTTC. Protein: CASSYRSGREDDEQFF.

The chain recombines TRBV29-1 with TRBJ1-2; D is perhaps TRBD1 (6 bases). Between the trimmed V and J ends, which lost 3 bases and 4 bases, there was a span of 15 bases. Germline values: CDR1 SQVTM, CDR2 ANQGSEA. The CDR3 length is 14 residues. CDR3 coding DNA: TGCAGCGTTGATACAGGGACCGTTGGCTATGGCTACACCTTC. Its protein is CSVDTGTVGYGYTF.

The chain employs TRBV9 and TRBJ2-1; tentatively, D is TRBD2 (6 bases). Germline values: CDR1 SGDLS, CDR2 YYNGEE. The V and J ends lost 2 bases and 5 bases respectively, with 11 bases between them. The CDR3 is 14 amino acids. The CDR3: CASSVGLLNNEQFF. In nucleotides, the CDR3 is TGTGCCAGCAGCGTGGGACTCCTAAACAATGAGCAGTTCTTC.

The V gene is TRBV7-8, the J gene TRBJ1-5, with D perhaps matching TRBD1 (6 bases). The germline V gene has CDR1 SGHVS and CDR2 FQNEAQ. V dropped 1 base and J dropped 6 bases, with 19 bases sitting between them. The CDR3 runs 17 residues. CDR3 loop: CASSLGIGHKQGQPQHF. The CDR3 nucleotides are TGTGCCAGCAGCTTAGGCATTGGACACAAACAGGGTCAGCCCCAGCATTTT.

As concerns this clone: Other DNA variants within this sample encode the same CDR3. The chain recombines TRBV30 with TRBJ1-5; 7 bases are shared with TRBD1. The V and J ends lost 5 bases and 0 bases, in that order; junction bases with no gene match: 1. The CDR3 contains 13 residues. CDR1 GTSNPN and CDR2 SVGIG come from the germline V gene (reference sequence). The CDR3 protein is CAWSGGSNQPQHF. The CDR3 nucleotides read TGTGCCTGGTCAGGGGGTAGCAATCAGCCCCAGCATTTT.

The J gene is TRBJ2-3, the V gene TRBV11-3; TRBD2 matches at 11 bases. CDR1 is SGHNT and CDR2 is YENEEA in the germline V gene. The CDR3 spans 16 residues. V lost 1 base and J lost 7; bases outside the gene matches: 7. In DNA, the CDR3 is TGTGCCAGCAGCTTAGGGCTAGCGGGAGGTCAAAATACGCAGTATTTT. Amino acid sequence: CASSLGLAGGQNTQYF.

The rearrangement uses TRBV19 and TRBJ2-5, with 10 bases matching TRBD1. V lost 2 bases, J lost 1 base, and 7 bases stayed unmatched. The CDR3 contains 17 residues. CDR1 is LNHDA and CDR2 is SQIVND in the germline V gene (reference sequence). The DNA for the CDR3 is TGTGCCAGTAGTATAAGTAGGGACAGGGGATTCCAAGAGACCCAGTACTTC. It codes for CASSISRDRGFQETQYF.